This is a list of T cell receptor beta chains from one sample in a study of blood T cells in healthy people across ages. TCRdb used MiXCR to reprocess the 5' RACE reads, holding one entry per CDR3 protein. The sample has over 950,000 distinct CDR3 sequences; around two fifths are singletons. The sample consisted of blood. These TCRs come from a man younger than 35 in good health. Each CDR3 is given with its conserved first and last residue. The D gene is left open where the match is weak. The listing skips clone size in some rows; elsewhere it reads once, few, many or a size class.

v_gene: TRBV29-1
abundance: .
d_gene: .
j_gene: TRBJ2-7
CDR3nt: TGCAGCGTTGTTACTAGTTCCTCCTACGAGCAGTACTTC
CDR3aa: CSVVTSSSYEQYF

v_gene: TRBV7-2
abundance: .
d_gene: .
j_gene: TRBJ1-1
CDR3nt: TGTGCCAGCGGGATCCTAAGGACTGAAGCTTTCTTT
CDR3aa: CASGILRTEAFF

v_gene: TRBV27
abundance: .
d_gene: .
j_gene: TRBJ1-4
CDR3nt: TGTGCCAGCAGTTTAGTCGGCTTCGGTGAAAAACTGTTTTTT
CDR3aa: CASSLVGFGEKLFF

v_gene: TRBV6-2/TRBV6-3
abundance: few
d_gene: .
j_gene: TRBJ2-1
CDR3nt: TGTGCCAGCGGGGACTTCCGGCATGAGCAGTTCTTC
CDR3aa: CASGDFRHEQFF

v_gene: TRBV27
abundance: .
d_gene: TRBD1
j_gene: TRBJ2-1
CDR3nt: TGTGCCAGCAGGGGTCAGGGGGCTAGCTCCTACAATGAGCAGTTCTTC
CDR3aa: CASRGQGASSYNEQFF

v_gene: TRBV10-3
abundance: .
d_gene: .
j_gene: TRBJ2-5
CDR3nt: TGTGCCATAGAGGACGGGGGAAACAATGAGCAGTACTTC
CDR3aa: CAIEDGGNNEQYF

v_gene: TRBV30
abundance: .
d_gene: TRBD2
j_gene: TRBJ2-1
CDR3nt: TGTGCCTGGAGTGTAAGTCTAGCGGGGGCGAGCTCCTACAATGAGCAGTTCTTC
CDR3aa: CAWSVSLAGASSYNEQFF

v_gene: TRBV6-5
abundance: .
d_gene: .
j_gene: TRBJ1-1
CDR3nt: TGTGCCAGCAGTTACTCGAGTACTGAAGCTTTCTTT
CDR3aa: CASSYSSTEAFF

v_gene: TRBV10-3
abundance: .
d_gene: .
j_gene: TRBJ2-1
CDR3nt: TGTACCATCGGAGTTCAGGCGAAAAACAATGAGCAGTTCTTC
CDR3aa: CTIGVQAKNNEQFF

v_gene: TRBV7-9
abundance: many
d_gene: .
j_gene: TRBJ2-3
CDR3nt: TGTGCCAGCAGCCCTCTCCAGGAGAATACGCAGTATTTT
CDR3aa: CASSPLQENTQYF

v_gene: TRBV11-2
abundance: .
d_gene: .
j_gene: TRBJ2-1
CDR3nt: TGTGCCAGCAGTCTGACCGGGACTTTTAACAATGAGCAGTTCTTC
CDR3aa: CASSLTGTFNNEQFF

v_gene: TRBV4-2
abundance: .
d_gene: TRBD2
j_gene: TRBJ2-5
CDR3nt: TGTGCCAGCAGCCACCCCTTTAGGACTAGCGGGGACACCGCTCAAGAGACCCAGTACTTC
CDR3aa: CASSHPFRTSGDTAQETQYF

v_gene: TRBV7-9
abundance: few
d_gene: .
j_gene: TRBJ1-1
CDR3nt: TGTGCCAGCAGCCCGACGACAGTTGAAAGGACTGAAGCTTTCTTT
CDR3aa: CASSPTTVERTEAFF

v_gene: TRBV29-1
abundance: .
d_gene: .
j_gene: TRBJ2-1
CDR3nt: TGCAACGTTTCCGGGGGCCAACAAATATACAATGAGCAGTTCTTC
CDR3aa: CNVSGGQQIYNEQFF

v_gene: TRBV7-2
abundance: many
d_gene: .
j_gene: TRBJ2-1
CDR3nt: TGTGCCAGCAGCGACAGGCTAAAAAGCAATGAGCAGTTCTTC
CDR3aa: CASSDRLKSNEQFF

v_gene: TRBV6-6
abundance: .
d_gene: TRBD1
j_gene: TRBJ1-2
CDR3nt: TGTGCCAGCAGTTACTCGGACAGGGGATTCTATGGCTACACCTTC
CDR3aa: CASSYSDRGFYGYTF

v_gene: TRBV4-1
abundance: .
d_gene: .
j_gene: TRBJ2-1
CDR3nt: TGCGCCAGCAGCCAGAGAGAGGGGGGAGGCAATGAGCAGTTCTTC
CDR3aa: CASSQREGGGNEQFF

v_gene: TRBV7-2
abundance: few
d_gene: .
j_gene: TRBJ1-2
CDR3nt: TGTGCCAGCAGCTTTACAGAAGAGACCTATGGCTACACCTTC
CDR3aa: CASSFTEETYGYTF

v_gene: TRBV12-3/TRBV12-4
abundance: .
d_gene: .
j_gene: TRBJ2-1
CDR3nt: TGTGCCAGCAGTTTACTCTGGGACAAGCGAGGGAGTAAGGTATACAATGAGCAGTTCTTC
CDR3aa: CASSLLWDKRGSKVYNEQFF

v_gene: TRBV25-1
abundance: .
d_gene: TRBD2
j_gene: TRBJ2-1
CDR3nt: TGTGCCAGCCGGGGGGAAGGCTGGAATGAGCAGTTCTTC
CDR3aa: CASRGEGWNEQFF